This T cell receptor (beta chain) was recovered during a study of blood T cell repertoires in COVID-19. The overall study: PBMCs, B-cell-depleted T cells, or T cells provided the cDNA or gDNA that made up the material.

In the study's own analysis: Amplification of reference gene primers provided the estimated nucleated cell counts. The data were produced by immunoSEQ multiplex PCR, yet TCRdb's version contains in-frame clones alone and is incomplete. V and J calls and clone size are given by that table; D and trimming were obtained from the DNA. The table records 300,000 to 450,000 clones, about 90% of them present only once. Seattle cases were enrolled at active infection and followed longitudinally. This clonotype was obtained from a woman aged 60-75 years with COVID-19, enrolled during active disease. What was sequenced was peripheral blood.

CDR3 amino acids: CASSLDRASTGELFF. CDR3 sequence (DNA): TGCGCCAGCAGCTTGGACAGGGCGAGCACCGGGGAGCTGTTTTTT. The chain employs TRBV5-1 and TRBJ2-2; the D gene is possibly TRBD1 (6 bases). The germline CDR1 and CDR2 sequences are SGHRS and YFSETQ. V was trimmed by 0 bases and J by 4 bases, leaving 10 bases between them. The length of the CDR3 is 15 residues.